This T cell receptor beta chain is drawn from a study of blood T cell repertoires in COVID-19. Across the whole study: The study drew acute and convalescent COVID-19 samples from the United States, Italy and Spain.

Germline V CDR1 and CDR2: SGHDT, YYEEEE. Trimming took 6 bases from V and 4 from J, leaving 9 bases between them. The CDR3 is 12 amino acids. Cohorts were determined from participant-reported clinical history. Method: immunoSEQ multiplex PCR; TCRdb's copy keeps in-frame clones and lacks some. The sample has roughly 160,000 clones, roughly 85% seen once. This TCR derives from a woman aged 70-85 years in a cohort exposed to, infected with or recovered from COVID-19 (not recorded which). The chain combines TRBV5-6 with TRBJ2-3, with D unresolved. Specimen: PBMCs or T cells enriched from blood (not recorded which). The CDR3 coding sequence is TGTGCCAGCATGGCATGGTCAGATACGCAGTATTTT. Protein product: CASMAWSDTQYF.